One sample yielded the 2 T cell receptor beta chains listed below, sequenced in a study of T cells expressing NK-cell markers. TCRdb reanalyzed the 5' RACE reads and collapses them to one entry per CDR3 protein, without DNA. In all, the sample yields 400,000 to 450,000 distinct CDR3 sequences. Sample: blood T cells: a sorted CD56 or NKG2C T cell subset, CD4+ or CD8+ T cells, or bulk PBMC T cells (not recorded which). The receptor source for this set is a woman between 18 and 70 years old in good health.

The chain recombines TRBV6-5 with TRBJ2-7; the TCRdb call, TRBD1, lacks DNA for checking. CDR1 is MNHEY and CDR2 is SVGAGI in the germline V gene. The CDR3 consists of 16 residues. Here the CDR3 reads CASSYSGGGRAYEQYF.

The V gene is TRBV6-1, the J gene TRBJ1-5; there is no DNA to check the TCRdb D call of TRBD1. Germline assignment: CDR1 MNHNS and CDR2 SASEGT. The CDR3 is 14 residues long. The CDR3 loop is CASLAQGAVQPQHF.